This T cell receptor beta chain originates from a study of blood T cell repertoires in COVID-19. The repertoire was sequenced with immunoSEQ multiplex PCR; TCRdb's copy has only in-frame clones and lacks some. The table lists roughly 79,000 clones, over 80% of them singletons. Germline assignment: CDR1 GTSNPN and CDR2 SVGIG (reference sequence). The CDR3 is made up of 13 amino acids. Trimming shortened V by 4 bases and J by 0 bases, and 7 bases separated the two germline ends. The receptor was isolated from a man aged 50-59 years with acute or convalescent COVID-19. The J gene is TRBJ1-3, the V gene TRBV30; unclear D gene. Source material: peripheral blood. CDR3 amino acids: CAWTLFSGNTIYF. The CDR3 DNA sequence: TGTGCCTGGACGTTATTCTCTGGAAACACCATATATTTT.